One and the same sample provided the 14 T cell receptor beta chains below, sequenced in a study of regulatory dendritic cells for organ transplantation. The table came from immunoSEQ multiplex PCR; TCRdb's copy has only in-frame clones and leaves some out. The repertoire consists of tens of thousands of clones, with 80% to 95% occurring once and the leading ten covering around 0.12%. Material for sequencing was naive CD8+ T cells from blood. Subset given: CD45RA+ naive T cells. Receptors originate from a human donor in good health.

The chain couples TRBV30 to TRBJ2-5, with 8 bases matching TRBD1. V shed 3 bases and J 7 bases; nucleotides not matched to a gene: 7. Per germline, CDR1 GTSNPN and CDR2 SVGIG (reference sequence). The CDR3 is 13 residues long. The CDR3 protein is CAWSRQGSGTQYF. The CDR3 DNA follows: TGTGCCTGGAGCAGACAGGGGAGTGGGACCCAGTACTTC.

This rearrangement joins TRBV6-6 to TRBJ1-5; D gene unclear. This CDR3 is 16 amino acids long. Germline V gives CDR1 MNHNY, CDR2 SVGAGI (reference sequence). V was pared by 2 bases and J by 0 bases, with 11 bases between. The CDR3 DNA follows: TGTGCCAGCAGTTACGAAAGAATTAATAGCAATCAGCCCCAGCATTTT. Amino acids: CASSYERINSNQPQHF.

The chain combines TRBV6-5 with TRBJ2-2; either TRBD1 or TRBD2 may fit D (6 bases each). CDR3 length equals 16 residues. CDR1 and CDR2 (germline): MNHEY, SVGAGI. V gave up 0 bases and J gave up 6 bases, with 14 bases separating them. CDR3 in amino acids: CASSYSTGWDSGELFF. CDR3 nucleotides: TGTGCCAGCAGTTACTCGACAGGTTGGGACTCCGGGGAGCTGTTTTTT.

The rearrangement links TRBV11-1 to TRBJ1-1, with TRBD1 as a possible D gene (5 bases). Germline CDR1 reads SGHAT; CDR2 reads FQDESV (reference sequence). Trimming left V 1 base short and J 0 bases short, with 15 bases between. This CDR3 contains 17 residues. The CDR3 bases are TGTGCCAGCAGCTTAGGGACCTGGGGCCTCATGAACACTGAAGCTTTCTTT. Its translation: CASSLGTWGLMNTEAFF.

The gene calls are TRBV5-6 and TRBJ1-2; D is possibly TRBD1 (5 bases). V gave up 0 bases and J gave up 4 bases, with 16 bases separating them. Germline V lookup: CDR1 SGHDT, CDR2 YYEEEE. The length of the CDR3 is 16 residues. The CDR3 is CASSLEGIAPSYGYTF. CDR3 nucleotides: TGTGCCAGCAGCTTGGAGGGGATTGCCCCCTCCTATGGCTACACCTTC. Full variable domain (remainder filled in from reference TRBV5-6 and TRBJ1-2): DAGVTQSPTHLIKTRGQQVTLRCSPKSGHDTVSWYQQALGQGPQFIFQYYEEEERQRGNFPDRFSGHQFPNYSSELNVNALLLGDSALYLCASSLEGIAPSYGYTFGSGTRLTVV.

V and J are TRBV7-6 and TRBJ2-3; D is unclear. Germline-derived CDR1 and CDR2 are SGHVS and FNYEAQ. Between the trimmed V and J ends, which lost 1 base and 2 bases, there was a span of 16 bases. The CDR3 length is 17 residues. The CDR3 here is CASSLGTGRPYTDTQYF. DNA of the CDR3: TGTGCCAGCAGCTTAGGGACCGGTCGCCCTTACACAGATACGCAGTATTTT. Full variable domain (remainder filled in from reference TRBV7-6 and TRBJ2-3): GAGVSQSPRYKVTKRGQDVALRCDPISGHVSLYWYRQALGQGPEFLTYFNYEAQQDKSGLPNDRFSAERPEGSISTLTIQRTEQRDSAMYRCASSLGTGRPYTDTQYFGPGTRLTVL.

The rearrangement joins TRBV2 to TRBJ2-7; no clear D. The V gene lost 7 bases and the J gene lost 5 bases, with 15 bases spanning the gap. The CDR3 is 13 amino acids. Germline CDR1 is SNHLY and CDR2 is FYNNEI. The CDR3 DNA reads TGTGCCAGCAAGAAGTCAGCTACCCACGAGCAGTACTTC. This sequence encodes CASKKSATHEQYF.

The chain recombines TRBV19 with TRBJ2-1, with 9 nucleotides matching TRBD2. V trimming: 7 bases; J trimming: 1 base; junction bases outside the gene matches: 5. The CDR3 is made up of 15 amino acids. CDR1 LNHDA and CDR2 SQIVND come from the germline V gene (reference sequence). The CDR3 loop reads CASTAGGGSYNEQFF. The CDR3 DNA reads TGTGCCAGTACTGCGGGAGGGGGGTCCTACAATGAGCAGTTCTTC.

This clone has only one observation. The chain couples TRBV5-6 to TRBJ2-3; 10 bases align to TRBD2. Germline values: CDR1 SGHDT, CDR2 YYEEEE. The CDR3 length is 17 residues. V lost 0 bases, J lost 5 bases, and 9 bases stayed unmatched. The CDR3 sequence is CASSLEVAGGWGDTQYF. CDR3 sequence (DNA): TGTGCCAGCAGCTTGGAGGTAGCGGGGGGATGGGGAGATACGCAGTATTTT. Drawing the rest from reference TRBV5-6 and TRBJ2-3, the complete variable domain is DAGVTQSPTHLIKTRGQQVTLRCSPKSGHDTVSWYQQALGQGPQFIFQYYEEEERQRGNFPDRFSGHQFPNYSSELNVNALLLGDSALYLCASSLEVAGGWGDTQYFGPGTRLTVL.

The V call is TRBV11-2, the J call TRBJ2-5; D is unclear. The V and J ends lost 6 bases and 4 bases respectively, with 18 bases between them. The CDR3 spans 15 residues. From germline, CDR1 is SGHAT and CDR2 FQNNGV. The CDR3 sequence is CASRLQLTSLETQYF. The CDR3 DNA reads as TGTGCCAGCAGGTTACAGCTGACTTCTCTAGAGACCCAGTACTTC.

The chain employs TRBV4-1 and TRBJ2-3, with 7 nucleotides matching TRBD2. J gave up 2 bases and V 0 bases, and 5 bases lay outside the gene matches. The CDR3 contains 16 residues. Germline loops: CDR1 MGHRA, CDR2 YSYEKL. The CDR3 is CASSQEGGGDTDTQYF. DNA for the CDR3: TGCGCCAGCAGCCAAGAGGGCGGGGGAGACACAGATACGCAGTATTTT.

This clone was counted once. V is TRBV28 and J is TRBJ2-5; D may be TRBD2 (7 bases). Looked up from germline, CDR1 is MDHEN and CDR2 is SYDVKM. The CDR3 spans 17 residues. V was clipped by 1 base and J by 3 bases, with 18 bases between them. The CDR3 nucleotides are TGTGCCAGCAGTTTATTCCCAGGGGAGGGATCTAAAGAGACCCAGTACTTC. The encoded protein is CASSLFPGEGSKETQYF.

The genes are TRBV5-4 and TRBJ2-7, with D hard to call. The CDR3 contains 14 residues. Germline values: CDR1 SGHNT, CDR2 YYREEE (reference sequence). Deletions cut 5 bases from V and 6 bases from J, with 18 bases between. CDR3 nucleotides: TGTGCCAGCAGTTCGCGCGCCTTTACGTCCGAGCAGTACTTC. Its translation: CASSSRAFTSEQYF.

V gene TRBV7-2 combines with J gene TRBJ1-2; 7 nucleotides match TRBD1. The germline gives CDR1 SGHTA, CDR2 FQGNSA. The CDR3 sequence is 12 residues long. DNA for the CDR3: TGTGCAAAACAGGGGCCTAACTATGGCTACACCTTC. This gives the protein CAKQGPNYGYTF.